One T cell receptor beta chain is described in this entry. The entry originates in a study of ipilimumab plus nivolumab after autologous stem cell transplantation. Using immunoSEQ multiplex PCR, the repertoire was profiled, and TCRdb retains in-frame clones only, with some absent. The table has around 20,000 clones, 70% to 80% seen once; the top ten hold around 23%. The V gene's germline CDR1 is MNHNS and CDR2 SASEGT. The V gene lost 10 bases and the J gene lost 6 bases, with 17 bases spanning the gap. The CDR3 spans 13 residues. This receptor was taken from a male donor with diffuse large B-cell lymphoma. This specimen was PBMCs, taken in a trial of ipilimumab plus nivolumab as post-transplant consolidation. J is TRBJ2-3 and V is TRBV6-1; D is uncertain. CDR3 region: CATSGPTWDTQYF. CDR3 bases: TGTGCCACCTCCGGGCCAACCTGGGATACGCAGTATTTT.